The next 2 T cell receptor beta chains were all read from a single sample in a study of long-term antiretroviral therapy in people with HIV. The libraries were made with immunoSEQ v3.0 at survey level. Some clones are missing from TCRdb's copy, which holds only in-frame ones; the method was immunoSEQ multiplex PCR. The sample lists tens of thousands of clones, around 79% seen once, with roughly 3.1% in the top ten. This specimen was unsorted PBMCs, taken 1.9 years after starting antiretroviral therapy. The receptors were gathered from a man aged 18 to 29 with HIV.

This chain connects TRBV6-1 to TRBJ2-5, with D perhaps matching TRBD1 or TRBD2 (5 bases each). V was trimmed by 9 bases and J by 0 bases, leaving 14 bases between them. The CDR3 extends over 14 amino acids. CDR1 is MNHNS and CDR2 is SASEGT in the germline V gene. The CDR3 DNA follows: TGTGCCAGTATGGGACGGATGTACCAAGAGACCCAGTACTTC. It codes for CASMGRMYQETQYF.

This clone was seen a single time. The V gene is TRBV28, the J gene TRBJ1-3; possibly TRBD1 for D (6 bases). Looked up from germline, CDR1 is MDHEN and CDR2 is SYDVKM. This CDR3 region has 15 residues. V lost 5 bases to trimming and J lost 0 bases, with 11 bases between them. CDR3 sequence (DNA): TGTGCCAGCAGTCACTACAGGGTCTCTGGAAACACCATATATTTT. Protein product: CASSHYRVSGNTIYF.